Presented here are 29 T cell receptor beta chains from one specimen sequenced in a study of blood T cell repertoires in COVID-19. Method: immunoSEQ multiplex PCR; TCRdb's copy keeps in-frame clones and lacks some. The table records approximately 200,000 clones, about 85% of them present only once. Material for sequencing was PBMCs or T cells enriched from blood (not recorded which). The origin of the receptors is a middle-aged man who had recovered from COVID-19.

J is TRBJ2-2 and V is TRBV6-5; 8 positions agree with TRBD2. The V segment lost 2 bases and the J segment 5 bases; nucleotides outside the gene matches: 7. The length of the CDR3 is 16 residues. Looked up from germline, CDR1 is MNHEY and CDR2 is SVGAGI. As DNA, the CDR3 is TGTGCCAGCAGTTACAGCCCGGGAGGGGGGACCGGGGAGCTGTTTTTT. Protein sequence: CASSYSPGGGTGELFF.

This clone was observed a handful of times. The genes are TRBV14 and TRBJ2-1; no firm D call. The CDR3 loop spans 13 amino acids. Germline values: CDR1 SGHDN, CDR2 FVKESK. V lost 4 bases to trimming and J lost 8 bases, with 12 bases between them. The CDR3 DNA reads as TGTGCCAGCAGCCCATTGATCAGCGATGAGCAGTTCTTC. As protein: CASSPLISDEQFF.

The chain joins TRBV15 to TRBJ2-4, with 7 bases fitting TRBD1. Trimming at V came to 1 base and at J to 5 bases, leaving 8 bases not matched to a gene. Germline CDR1 is LNHNV and CDR2 is YYDKDF (reference sequence). The CDR3 sequence is 16 residues long. This chain's CDR3 is CATSRGRTGEENIQYF. DNA for the CDR3: TGTGCCACCAGCAGAGGAAGAACAGGGGAAGAAAACATTCAGTACTTC.

The chain employs TRBV7-2 and TRBJ1-2; TRBD1 matches 12 bases. V gave up 4 bases and J gave up 8 bases; unmatched junction bases: 11. CDR1 is SGHTA, CDR2 FQGNSA, per germline. The CDR3 is made up of 16 amino acids. This chain's CDR3 is CASSSGPGQGALGYTF. CDR3 sequence (DNA): TGTGCCAGCAGCTCAGGGCCGGGACAGGGGGCGTTGGGCTACACCTTC.

The chain recombines TRBV19 with TRBJ2-1; 12 bases agree with TRBD2. J gave up 4 bases and V 6 bases, and 4 bases lay outside the gene matches. The germline gives CDR1 LNHDA, CDR2 SQIVND (reference sequence). The CDR3 contains 15 residues. The CDR3 is CASRPGLAGYNEQFF. CDR3 in DNA: TGTGCCAGTAGACCCGGACTAGCGGGGTACAATGAGCAGTTCTTC.

The V gene is TRBV28, the J gene TRBJ1-1; TRBD1 is a possible D gene (6 bases). The CDR3 contains 15 residues. The V and J ends lost 6 bases and 0 bases respectively, with 14 bases between them. Germline V gene data show CDR1 as MDHEN and CDR2 as SYDVKM. Here the CDR3 DNA reads TGTGCCAGCAGCCCAACAGGGTTCTTGAACACTGAAGCTTTCTTT. This gives the protein CASSPTGFLNTEAFF. Combining the CDR3 with reference TRBV28 and TRBJ1-1 gives the whole variable domain DVKVTQSSRYLVKRTGEKVFLECVQDMDHENMFWYRQDPGLGLRLIYFSYDVKMKEKGDIPEGYSVSREKKERFSLILESASTNQTSMYLCASSPTGFLNTEAFFGQGTRLTVV.

V usage is TRBV4-3 and J usage is TRBJ1-4, with D possibly being TRBD1 (5 bases). This CDR3 has 16 amino acids. In germline, CDR1 is LGHNA, CDR2 YSLEER. V lost 1 base and J lost 2, with 11 bases in between. The CDR3 loop is CASSQGGGPTNEKLFF. The CDR3, as DNA: TGCGCCAGCAGCCAAGGGGGGGGTCCCACTAATGAAAAACTGTTTTTT.

The genes are TRBV5-1 and TRBJ1-2, with TRBD1 identical over 11 bases. CDR1 is SGHRS, CDR2 YFSETQ, per germline. CDR3 length: 16 amino acids. Trimming took 3 bases from V and 6 from J; bases not matched to a gene: 10. This CDR3 reads CASSSATGTGGNGYTF. CDR3 DNA sequence: TGCGCCAGCAGCTCCGCTACGGGGACAGGGGGGAATGGCTACACCTTC. Combining the CDR3 with reference TRBV5-1 and TRBJ1-2 gives the whole variable domain KAGVTQTPRYLIKTRGQQVTLSCSPISGHRSVSWYQQTPGQGLQFLFEYFSETQRNKGNFPGRFSGRQFSNSRSEMNVSTLELGDSALYLCASSSATGTGGNGYTFGSGTRLTVV.

The chain combines TRBV7-8 with TRBJ2-3; 11 bases match TRBD1. J was trimmed by 6 bases and V by 9 bases; bases with no gene match: 5. The CDR3 is 13 residues long. Germline CDR1 reads SGHVS; CDR2 reads FQNEAQ. CDR3: CASGQGAGDTQYF. The CDR3 DNA reads as TGTGCCAGTGGACAGGGGGCCGGGGATACGCAGTATTTT.

V is TRBV28 and J is TRBJ2-5; TRBD2 aligns across 7 bases. Germline CDR1 and CDR2: MDHEN and SYDVKM. The CDR3 runs 15 residues. The CDR3 spells CATTAGGGLGETQYF. In nucleotides, the CDR3 is TGTGCAACCACCGCCGGGGGAGGGTTGGGGGAGACCCAGTACTTC.

V usage is TRBV28 and J usage is TRBJ2-7; 9 bases map to TRBD1. This CDR3 region has 13 residues. J was trimmed by 5 bases and V by 6 bases; bases with no gene match: 5. CDR1 is MDHEN, CDR2 SYDVKM, per germline. This CDR3 reads CASRNTGGNEQYF. For the CDR3, the DNA is TGTGCCAGCAGGAATACAGGGGGCAACGAGCAGTACTTC.

This rearrangement joins TRBV7-6 to TRBJ2-7, with TRBD2 matching over 7 bases. V was clipped by 2 bases and J by 5 bases; unmatched bases: 6. The germline CDR1 and CDR2 sequences are SGHVS and FNYEAQ. CDR3 length: 14 amino acids. Here the CDR3 DNA reads TGTGCCAGCAGCTTATTTGGGAGCGGGAACGAGCAGTACTTC. Translation gives CASSLFGSGNEQYF.

The rearrangement uses TRBV5-5 and TRBJ2-3; D possibly corresponds to TRBD2 (6 bases). Germline-derived CDR1 and CDR2 are SGHKS and YYEKEE (reference sequence). V lost 0 bases, J lost 4 bases, and 12 bases lay in between. CDR3 length: 15 amino acids. Here the CDR3 DNA reads TGTGCCAGCAGCTTGGCCCCCAGGGAGGCAGATACGCAGTATTTT. Protein sequence: CASSLAPREADTQYF.

The V call is TRBV23-1, the J call TRBJ2-1; D might be TRBD1 (5 bases). TRBV23-1 is labeled an ORF, and its function is uncertain. The V gene lost 1 base and the J gene lost 6 bases, with 7 bases spanning the gap. This CDR3 spans 13 amino acids. Written as DNA, the CDR3 is TGCGCCAGCAGTCAATTTCAGGGCAATGAGCAGTTCTTC. As protein: CASSQFQGNEQFF.

The chain carries TRBV11-2 and TRBJ2-7; the D gene is possibly TRBD1 (6 bases). Germline loops: CDR1 SGHAT, CDR2 FQNNGV. The CDR3 is 15 residues long. V lost 5 bases, J lost 4 bases, and 18 bases lay in between. DNA of the CDR3: TGTGCCAGCAGCCCCCCGGGACACCTTTTTTACGAGCAGTACTTC. It specifies CASSPPGHLFYEQYF.

The gene calls are TRBV9 and TRBJ2-1; a possible D gene is TRBD2 (7 bases). Between the trimmed V and J ends, which lost 6 bases and 2 bases, there was a span of 12 bases. The CDR3 runs to 14 residues. CDR1 and CDR2 (germline): SGDLS, YYNGEE. CDR3 in DNA: TGTGCCAGCACAGAGGGGGGGCCCTACAATGAGCAGTTCTTC. Its protein is CASTEGGPYNEQFF.

This clone occurred once. V and J are TRBV19 and TRBJ2-7; D gene unclear. The CDR3 sequence is 14 residues long. Trimming took off 6 bases at V and 1 base at J, with 13 bases between the two ends. CDR1 and CDR2 from the germline V gene are LNHDA and SQIVND (reference sequence). In DNA form, the CDR3 reads TGTGCCAGTAGCTTAGCCAAAGTGTCCTACGAGCAGTACTTC. It encodes CASSLAKVSYEQYF.

The chain carries TRBV13 and TRBJ1-1, with 7 bases aligning to TRBD1. This CDR3 comprises 14 residues. CDR1 and CDR2 (germline): PRHDT, FYEKMQ (reference sequence). Losses at the gene ends were 5 bases for V and 1 base for J; bases not matched to a gene: 4. This chain's CDR3 is CASSQPGGNTEAFF. The DNA of the CDR3 is TGTGCCAGCAGCCAACCAGGGGGGAACACTGAAGCTTTCTTT.

The chain recombines TRBV11-2 with TRBJ2-1; D might be TRBD2 (5 bases). Germline V gene sequence: CDR1 SGHAT, CDR2 FQNNGV. Trimming shortened V by 0 bases and J by 7 bases, and 7 bases separated the two germline ends. The CDR3 consists of 13 residues. This CDR3 reads CASSLDRRNEQFF. The CDR3 DNA is TGTGCCAGCAGCTTAGATCGGAGGAATGAGCAGTTCTTC.

The chain combines TRBV3-1 (or the pseudogene TRBV3-2) with TRBJ1-2, with 9 bases aligning to TRBD1. After removal of 4 bases from V and 8 bases from J, the junction contained 17 bases not matched to a gene. The CDR3 length is 17 residues. Germline CDR1 LGHDT, CDR2 YNNKEL (reference sequence). The CDR3 here is CASSPRVFEDRGLGYTF. The CDR3 DNA reads as TGTGCCAGCAGCCCCCGGGTATTCGAGGACAGGGGACTGGGCTACACCTTC.

The chain's CDR3 is CASRTLDSNQPQHF. CDR3 coding DNA: TGTGCCAGCAGGACACTTGATAGCAATCAGCCCCAGCATTTT. The chain has TRBV6-5 and TRBJ1-5, with no clear D. Germline-derived CDR1 and CDR2 are MNHEY and SVGAGI. The CDR3 loop spans 14 amino acids. V lost 6 bases to trimming and J lost 0 bases, with 9 bases between them.

The chain is built from TRBV5-5 and TRBJ2-2, with D perhaps TRBD1 (5 bases). The CDR3 loop spans 15 amino acids. CDR1 and CDR2 (germline): SGHKS, YYEKEE (reference sequence). V lost 2 bases to trimming and J lost 4 bases, with 12 bases between them. CDR3 DNA sequence: TGTGCCAGCAGCTTTAGCCAGGGCTCCACCGGGGAGCTGTTTTTT. Protein: CASSFSQGSTGELFF. Together with reference TRBV5-5 and TRBJ2-2, the CDR3 gives the full variable domain: DAGVTQSPTHLIKTRGQQVTLRCSPISGHKSVSWYQQVLGQGPQFIFQYYEKEERGRGNFPDRFSARQFPNYSSELNVNALLLGDSALYLCASSFSQGSTGELFFGEGSRLTVL.

The V call is TRBV19, the J call TRBJ1-6; a weak D match, TRBD1 (5 bases). The CDR3 covers 15 residues. Germline CDR1 is LNHDA and CDR2 is SQIVND (reference sequence). The V end lost 7 bases, the J end lost 1 base, and 11 bases lay between the germline ends. The CDR3 coding sequence is TGTGCCAGTACCACCGGGACTTCCTATAATTCACCCCTCCACTTT. It yields the protein CASTTGTSYNSPLHF. The entire variable domain, with the rest obtained from reference TRBV19 and TRBJ1-6, is as follows: DGGITQSPKYLFRKEGQNVTLSCEQNLNHDAMYWYRQDPGQGLRLIYYSQIVNDFQKGDIAEGYSVSREKKESFPLTVTSAQKNPTAFYLCASTTGTSYNSPLHFGNGTRLTVT.

V is TRBV19 and J is TRBJ1-4; D uncertain. Trimming left V 5 bases short and J 2 bases short, with 9 bases between. CDR1 LNHDA and CDR2 SQIVND come from the germline V gene (reference sequence). The CDR3 sequence is 14 residues long. The CDR3: CASSFPGTNEKLFF. In DNA form, the CDR3 reads TGTGCCAGTAGTTTCCCGGGGACTAATGAAAAACTGTTTTTT.

The CDR3 DNA reads as TGCAGCGTTGTAGGAGGGACCTACGAGCAGTACTTC. This gives the protein CSVVGGTYEQYF. The V and J genes are TRBV29-1 and TRBJ2-7; tentative D call: TRBD2 (6 bases). This CDR3 has 12 amino acids. CDR1 SQVTM and CDR2 ANQGSEA come from the germline V gene. The V end was cut by 4 bases, the J end by 2 bases, with 9 bases between.

This clone was recorded many times. V gene TRBV19 combines with J gene TRBJ2-7, with 7 bases lining up with TRBD2. The CDR3 spans 14 residues. Germline V gene sequence: CDR1 LNHDA, CDR2 SQIVND (reference sequence). V lost 5 bases to trimming and J lost 4 bases; unmatched junction nucleotides: 8. The CDR3 sequence: CASSRAGERYEQYF. CDR3 in DNA: TGTGCCAGTAGTCGGGCGGGAGAAAGGTACGAGCAGTACTTC.

The V call is TRBV13, the J call TRBJ1-4, with TRBD1 matching 8 bases. Germline loops: CDR1 PRHDT, CDR2 FYEKMQ (reference sequence). The CDR3 covers 16 residues. The V gene end was trimmed by 0 bases and the J gene end by 8 bases; junction bases not matched to a gene: 8. CDR3 amino acids: CASSLGQGQGGEKLFF. The CDR3 DNA follows: TGTGCCAGCAGCTTAGGACAAGGACAGGGCGGAGAAAAACTGTTTTTT. The full variable domain, its missing parts supplied by reference TRBV13 and TRBJ1-4, is AAGVIQSPRHLIKEKRETATLKCYPIPRHDTVYWYQQGPGQDPQFLISFYEKMQSDKGSIPDRFSAQQFSDYHSELNMSSLELGDSALYFCASSLGQGQGGEKLFFGSGTQLSVL.

This rearrangement joins TRBV5-1 to TRBJ2-3; 7 bases fit TRBD2. Germline loops: CDR1 SGHRS, CDR2 YFSETQ. The CDR3 runs 14 residues. The V and J ends lost 1 base and 3 bases, in that order; junction bases with no gene match: 2. DNA of the CDR3: TGCGCCAGCAGCTTGTGGGGAGGGACAGATACGCAGTATTTT. Protein sequence: CASSLWGGTDTQYF.

The chain carries TRBV18 and TRBJ2-7; 12 nucleotides match TRBD1. J was trimmed by 5 bases and V by 2 bases; bases with no gene match: 4. This CDR3 comprises 15 residues. Germline lookup yields CDR1 KGHSH and CDR2 LQKENI. CDR3 nucleotide sequence: TGTGCCAGCTCACCAACCGGGACAGGGGGCGACGAGCAGTACTTC. This gives the protein CASSPTGTGGDEQYF.